This record looks at one TCR beta chain sequence and its context. The antigen is unknown. This sample was included in a study of T cells in Graves' hyperthyroidism and ophthalmopathy. Overall study results and limits: Most expanded thyroid clonotypes above 0.001 recurred in blood.

Diagnoses were made from clinical symptoms, serum measures (thyroxine and TRAb), thyroid ultrasound and orbital computed tomography. Sampled blood dates from first hyperthyroidism diagnosis, and it precedes any ophthalmopathy symptoms. Researchers took RNA transcripts and amplified the TCR beta CDR3 regions from them. Researchers ran a first-round RT-PCR on the TCR CDR3 using the HTBI primer set. Each CDR3 protein gets one entry after TCRdb re-called the multiplex PCR reads with MiXCR. The data contain almost 600,000 distinct CDR3 sequences, approximately 13% of them singletons. This clonotype originated in a woman younger than 45 with Graves' hyperthyroidism that later progressed to Graves' ophthalmopathy. Sequenced sample: blood.

CDR3 residues: CASSRDNSRQPQHF. The CDR3 nucleotides read TGTGCCAGTAGTAGGGACAATTCCAGACAGCCCCAGCATTTT. The chain recombines TRBV19 with TRBJ1-5, with TRBD1 as a possible D gene (6 bases). Trimming shortened V by 4 bases and J by 7 bases, and 14 bases separated the two germline ends. The length of the CDR3 is 14 residues. Germline CDR1 reads LNHDA; CDR2 reads SQIVND (reference sequence). The variable domain in full, with the rest retrieved from reference TRBV19 and TRBJ1-5, is DGGITQSPKYLFRKEGQNVTLSCEQNLNHDAMYWYRQDPGQGLRLIYYSQIVNDFQKGDIAEGYSVSREKKESFPLTVTSAQKNPTAFYLCASSRDNSRQPQHFGDGTRLSIL.